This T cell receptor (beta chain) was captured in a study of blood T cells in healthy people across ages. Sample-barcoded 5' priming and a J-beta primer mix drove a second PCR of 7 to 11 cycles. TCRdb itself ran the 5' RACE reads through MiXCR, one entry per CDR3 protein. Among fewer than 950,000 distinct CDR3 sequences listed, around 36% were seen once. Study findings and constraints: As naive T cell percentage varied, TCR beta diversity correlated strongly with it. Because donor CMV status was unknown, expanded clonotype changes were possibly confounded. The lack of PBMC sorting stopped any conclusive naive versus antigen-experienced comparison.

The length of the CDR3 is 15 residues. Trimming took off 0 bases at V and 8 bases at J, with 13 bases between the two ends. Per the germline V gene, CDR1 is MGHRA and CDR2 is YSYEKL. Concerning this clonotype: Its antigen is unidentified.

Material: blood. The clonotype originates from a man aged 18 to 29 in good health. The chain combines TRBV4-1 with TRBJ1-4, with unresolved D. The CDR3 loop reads CASSQEGTSGEKLFF. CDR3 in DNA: TGCGCCAGCAGCCAAGAGGGAACCTCAGGCGAAAAACTGTTTTTT.